This TCR beta chain comes out of a study of identical twins (dated by TCRdb to 2016 to 2017). About the investigation overall: TCR alpha and beta repertoires from monozygotic twins, unrelated adults of various ages and cord blood were deep-sequenced to test whether fetal clonotypes persist. To rule out contamination, the twin experiments were replicated at different times with different library preparation protocols. Broad study findings and their caveats: Conclusions relied on cross-sectional statistical analysis, since the same donors could not be followed over many years. Out-of-frame TCR alpha sharing in monozygotic twins was systematically underestimated by recombination models, whereas sharing between unrelated individuals was in agreement with the recombination models. Invariant T cells such as MAIT and iNKT could partly confound zero-insertion analyses, though diverse VJ usage argued against this for most clonotypes. Fewer insertions were carried by abundant cord blood beta clonotypes; a weaker similar trend was observed in young adult naive repertoires, while no such trend was observed in memory repertoires. A weaker excess of twin sharing was found in beta out-of-frame sequences because the signal-to-noise ratio was lowered by fewer shared sequences. Compared with coincidental sharing between unrelated individuals, out-of-frame TCR alpha sequences shared between twins showed an excess of sequences with low generation probability.

Comments on this clonotype: Its antigen remains unidentified. No base quality information exists; no much larger clone differs at one position.

All donors were healthy Caucasians. Three pairs of female monozygotic twins, all aged roughly 18 to 29 years, were included in the twin cohort. Positive isolation kits from Invitrogen were used to isolate CD4+ and CD8+ T cell populations. The library was produced with 5' RACE. The sample was run on an Illumina HiSeq 2000. A universal primer binding site was added through template switching, and the final cDNA carried a unique molecular identifier so that TCR cDNA molecules could be counted accurately. Specific primers in the conserved constant-segment region were used to synthesize first-strand cDNA for TCR alpha and beta chains. To control for contamination, each cDNA library was double barcoded with a SMART-Mk sample barcode plus Illumina barcodes. TruSeq adapter sequences and Illumina sample barcodes were added in two successive PCR steps. TCR alpha and beta cDNA libraries were sequenced on the Illumina HiSeq platform with custom primers. For the original study's pipeline: MiGEC processed the raw reads to extract unique molecular identifiers, while MiXCR was used to determine the CDR3 positions. For each individual, recombination models were inferred using an EM algorithm with the repgenHMM and IGoR tools. Shared clonotypes were analyzed with the tcR package in R, and sharing was normalized by the product of cloneset sizes. Out-of-frame nonproductive sequences were analyzed to study raw recombination free of thymic and clonal selection effects. Through fastp at Q25 and MiXCR, TCRdb rebuilt clones from the public reads, retaining in-frame beta chains. Under each unique CDR3 protein, matching rows form one entry showing the most common genes and DNA. The V and J calls follow TCRdb's processing rather than the paper's. Here the sample has around 480,000 distinct CDR3 sequences; 14% occur a single time. Jointly, the top ten make up 0.52% of the sample.

V is cut back by 0 bases and J by 0 bases, with 8 bases in the junction unmatched. The CDR3 runs 19 residues from the cysteine to the phenylalanine. CDR3 DNA is the only sequence kept; it has 57 bases, read in frame from the first base. The germline V gene supplies CDR1 MGHRA and CDR2 YSYEKL. In addition, the sample was reused for a study of yellow fever vaccine responses in identical twins. Per the second study: According to the authors, the vaccine-induced T cell response in identical twins seemed to be partly convergent and partly specific to each individual. In identical twins, the study followed T cell clones that responded to the vaccine with precision.

Recombination linked TRBV4-1 to TRBJ2-6, with 7 bases in between that match TRBD1. The specimen was CD4+ T cells sorted from blood. This receptor was identified in a woman aged 18-29 years in good health. The sequenced DNA: TGCGCCAGCAGCCAAGAGCGACAGGGAACCTTCTCTGGGGCCAACGTCCTGACTTTC. Its translation is CASSQERQGTFSGANVLTF.